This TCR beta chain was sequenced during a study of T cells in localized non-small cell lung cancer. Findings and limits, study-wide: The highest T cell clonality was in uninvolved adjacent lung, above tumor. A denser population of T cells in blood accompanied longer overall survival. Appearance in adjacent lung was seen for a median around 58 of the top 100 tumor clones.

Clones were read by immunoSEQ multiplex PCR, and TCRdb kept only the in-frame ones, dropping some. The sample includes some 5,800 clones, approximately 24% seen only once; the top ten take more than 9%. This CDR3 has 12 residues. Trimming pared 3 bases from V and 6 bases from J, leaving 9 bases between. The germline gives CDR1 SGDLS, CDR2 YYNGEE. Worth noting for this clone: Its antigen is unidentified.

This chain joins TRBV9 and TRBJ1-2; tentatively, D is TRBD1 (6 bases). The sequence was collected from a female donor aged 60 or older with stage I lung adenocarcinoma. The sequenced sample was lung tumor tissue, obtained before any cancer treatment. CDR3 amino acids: CASSDHRDGYTF. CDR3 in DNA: TGTGCCAGCAGCGATCACAGGGATGGCTACACCTTC.